This record covers a single T cell receptor (beta chain). The data originate from a study of blood T cell repertoires in COVID-19. Some clones are missing from TCRdb's copy, which holds only in-frame ones; the method was immunoSEQ multiplex PCR. The repertoire holds 150,000 or so clones, with 82% as singletons. Per germline, CDR1 SEHNR and CDR2 FQNEAQ (reference sequence). Deletions cut 3 bases from V and 6 bases from J, with 15 bases between. This CDR3 has 15 amino acids. The sequenced sample consisted of peripheral blood. The J gene is TRBJ1-5, the V gene TRBV7-9; tentatively, D is TRBD1 (5 bases). This TCR came from a woman of 80 years or more with acute or convalescent COVID-19. The CDR3 sequence is CASSLGSGARQPQHF. The CDR3 nucleotides read TGTGCCAGCAGCTTGGGCTCTGGGGCACGTCAGCCCCAGCATTTT.